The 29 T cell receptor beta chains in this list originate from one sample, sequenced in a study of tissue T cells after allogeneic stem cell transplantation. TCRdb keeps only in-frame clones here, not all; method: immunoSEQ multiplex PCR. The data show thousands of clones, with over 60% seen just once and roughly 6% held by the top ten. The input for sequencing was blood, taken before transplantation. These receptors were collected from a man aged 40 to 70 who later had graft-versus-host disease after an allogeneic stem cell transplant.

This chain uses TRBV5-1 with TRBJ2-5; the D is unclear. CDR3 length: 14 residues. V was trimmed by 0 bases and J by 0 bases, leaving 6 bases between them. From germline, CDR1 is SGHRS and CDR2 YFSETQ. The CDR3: CASSLGQDQETQYF. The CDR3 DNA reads TGCGCCAGCAGCTTGGGCCAGGACCAAGAGACCCAGTACTTC.

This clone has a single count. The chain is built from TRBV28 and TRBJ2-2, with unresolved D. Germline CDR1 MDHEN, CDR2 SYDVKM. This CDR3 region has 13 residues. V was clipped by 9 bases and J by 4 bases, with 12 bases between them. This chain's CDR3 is CASRFGGTGELFF. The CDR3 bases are TGTGCCAGTAGGTTTGGCGGCACCGGGGAGCTGTTTTTT.

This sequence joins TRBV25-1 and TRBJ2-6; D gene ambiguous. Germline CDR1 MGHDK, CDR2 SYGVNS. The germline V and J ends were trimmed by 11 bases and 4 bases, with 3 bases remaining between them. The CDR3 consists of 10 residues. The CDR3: CASGANVLTF. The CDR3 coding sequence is TGTGCCTCCGGGGCCAACGTCCTGACTTTC. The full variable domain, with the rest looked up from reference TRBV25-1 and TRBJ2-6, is EADIYQTPRYLVIGTGKKITLECSQTMGHDKMYWYQQDPGMELHLIHYSYGVNSTEKGDLSSESTVSRIRTEHFPLTLESARPSHTSQYLCASGANVLTFGAGSRLTVL.

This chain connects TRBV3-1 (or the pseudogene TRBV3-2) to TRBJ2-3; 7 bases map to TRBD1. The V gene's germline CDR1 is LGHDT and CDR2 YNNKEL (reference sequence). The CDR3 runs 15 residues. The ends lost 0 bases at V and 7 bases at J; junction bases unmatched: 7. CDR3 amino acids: CASSQETGSAHTQYF. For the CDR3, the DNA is TGTGCCAGCAGCCAAGAGACAGGGTCAGCCCATACGCAGTATTTT.

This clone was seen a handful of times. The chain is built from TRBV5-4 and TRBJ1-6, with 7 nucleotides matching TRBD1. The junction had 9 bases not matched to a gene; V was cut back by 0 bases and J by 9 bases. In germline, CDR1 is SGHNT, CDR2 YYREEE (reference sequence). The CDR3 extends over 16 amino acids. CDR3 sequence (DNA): TGTGCCAGCAGCTTGGACCCGGACAGGCCGGTTTCACCCCTCCACTTT. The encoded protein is CASSLDPDRPVSPLHF.

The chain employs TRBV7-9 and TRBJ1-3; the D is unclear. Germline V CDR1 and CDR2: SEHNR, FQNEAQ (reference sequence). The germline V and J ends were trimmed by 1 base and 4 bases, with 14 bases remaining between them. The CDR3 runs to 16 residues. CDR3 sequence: CASSLVPISSGNTIYF. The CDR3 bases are TGTGCCAGCAGCTTAGTACCGATCTCTTCCGGAAACACCATATATTTT.

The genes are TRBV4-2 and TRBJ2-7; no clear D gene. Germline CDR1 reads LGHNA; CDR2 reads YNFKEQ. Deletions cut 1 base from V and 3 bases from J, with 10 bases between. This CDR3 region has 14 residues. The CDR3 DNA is TGTGCCAGCAGCCAAGGGAATACCGACTACGAGCAGTACTTC. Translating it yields CASSQGNTDYEQYF.

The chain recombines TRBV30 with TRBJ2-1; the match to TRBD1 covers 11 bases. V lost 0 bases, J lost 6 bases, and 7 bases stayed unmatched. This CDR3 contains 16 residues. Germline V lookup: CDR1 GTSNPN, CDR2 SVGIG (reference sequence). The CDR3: CAWSVFGQGAINEQFF. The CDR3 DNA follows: TGTGCCTGGAGTGTCTTTGGACAGGGGGCTATCAATGAGCAGTTCTTC. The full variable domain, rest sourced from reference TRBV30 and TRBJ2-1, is SQTIHQWPATLVQPVGSPLSLECTVEGTSNPNLYWYRQAAGRGLQLLFYSVGIGQISSEVPQNLSASRPQDRQFILSSKKLLLSDSGFYLCAWSVFGQGAINEQFFGPGTRLTVL.

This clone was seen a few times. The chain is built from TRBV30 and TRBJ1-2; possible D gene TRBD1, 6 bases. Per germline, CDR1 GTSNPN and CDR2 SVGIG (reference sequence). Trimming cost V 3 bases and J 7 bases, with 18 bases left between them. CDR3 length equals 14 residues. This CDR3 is CAWSPILTGFGYTF. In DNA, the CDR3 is TGTGCCTGGAGCCCCATCTTGACAGGATTTGGCTACACCTTC.

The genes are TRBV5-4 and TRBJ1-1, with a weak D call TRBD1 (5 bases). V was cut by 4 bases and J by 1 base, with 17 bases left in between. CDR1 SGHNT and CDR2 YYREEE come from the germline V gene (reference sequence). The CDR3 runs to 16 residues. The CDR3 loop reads CASSRPLGQGNTEAFF. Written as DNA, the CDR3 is TGTGCCAGCAGCCGCCCGTTGGGCCAGGGGAACACTGAAGCTTTCTTT. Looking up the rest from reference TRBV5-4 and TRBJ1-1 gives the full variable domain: ETGVTQSPTHLIKTRGQQVTLRCSSQSGHNTVSWYQQALGQGPQFIFQYYREEENGRGNFPPRFSGLQFPNYSSELNVNALELDDSALYLCASSRPLGQGNTEAFFGQGTRLTVV.

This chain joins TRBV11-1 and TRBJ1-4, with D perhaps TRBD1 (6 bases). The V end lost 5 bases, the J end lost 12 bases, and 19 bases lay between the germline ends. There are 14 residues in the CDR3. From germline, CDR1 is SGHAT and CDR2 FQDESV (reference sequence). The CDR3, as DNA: TGTGCCAGCAGCGACCGGGACACTCGGGGGGAACTGTTTTTT. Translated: CASSDRDTRGELFF.

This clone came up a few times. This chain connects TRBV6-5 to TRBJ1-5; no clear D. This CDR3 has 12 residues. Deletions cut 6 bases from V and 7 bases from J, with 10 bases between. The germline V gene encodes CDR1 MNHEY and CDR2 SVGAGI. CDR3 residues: CASRDGKQPQHF. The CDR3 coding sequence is TGTGCCAGCAGGGACGGGAAACAGCCCCAGCATTTT.

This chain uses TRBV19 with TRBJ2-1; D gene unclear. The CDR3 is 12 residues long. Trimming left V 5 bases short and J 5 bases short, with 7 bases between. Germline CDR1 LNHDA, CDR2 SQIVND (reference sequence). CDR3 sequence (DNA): TGTGCCAGTAGTCCACGGCACAATGAGCAGTTCTTC. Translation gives CASSPRHNEQFF.

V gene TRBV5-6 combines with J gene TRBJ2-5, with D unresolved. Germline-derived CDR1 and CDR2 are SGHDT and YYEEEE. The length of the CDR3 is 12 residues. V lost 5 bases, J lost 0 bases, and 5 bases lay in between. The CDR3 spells CASSDNQETQYF. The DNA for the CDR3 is TGTGCCAGCAGTGACAACCAAGAGACCCAGTACTTC.

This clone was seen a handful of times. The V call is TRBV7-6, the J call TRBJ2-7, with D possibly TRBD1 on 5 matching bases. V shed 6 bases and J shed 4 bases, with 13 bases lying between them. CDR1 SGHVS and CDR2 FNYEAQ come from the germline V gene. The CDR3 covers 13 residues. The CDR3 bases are TGTGCCAGCAGGGTAGGGGTAGGGTACGAGCAGTACTTC. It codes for CASRVGVGYEQYF.

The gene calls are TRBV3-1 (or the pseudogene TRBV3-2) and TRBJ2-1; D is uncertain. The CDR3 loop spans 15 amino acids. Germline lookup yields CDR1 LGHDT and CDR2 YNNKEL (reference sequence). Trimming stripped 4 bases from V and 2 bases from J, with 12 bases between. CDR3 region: CASSPTQNPYNEQFF. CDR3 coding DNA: TGTGCCAGCAGCCCGACCCAGAACCCCTACAATGAGCAGTTCTTC.

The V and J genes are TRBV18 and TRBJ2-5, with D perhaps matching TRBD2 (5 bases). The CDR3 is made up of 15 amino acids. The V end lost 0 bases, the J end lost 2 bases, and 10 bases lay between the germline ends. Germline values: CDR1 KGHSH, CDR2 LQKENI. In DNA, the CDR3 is TGTGCCAGCTCACCACCGAGGGCAGTACAAGAGACCCAGTACTTC. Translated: CASSPPRAVQETQYF.

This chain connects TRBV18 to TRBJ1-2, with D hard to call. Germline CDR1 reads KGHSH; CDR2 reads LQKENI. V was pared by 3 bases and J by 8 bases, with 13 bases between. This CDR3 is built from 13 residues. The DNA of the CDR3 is TGTGCCAGCTCACCTAGAGACGGGGAAGGCTACACCTTC. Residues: CASSPRDGEGYTF.

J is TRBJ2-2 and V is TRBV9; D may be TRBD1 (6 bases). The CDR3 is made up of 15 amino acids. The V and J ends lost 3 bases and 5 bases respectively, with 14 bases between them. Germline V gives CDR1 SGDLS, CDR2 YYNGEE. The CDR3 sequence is CASSAGTLETGELFF. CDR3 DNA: TGTGCCAGCAGCGCGGGGACATTAGAGACCGGGGAGCTGTTTTTT.

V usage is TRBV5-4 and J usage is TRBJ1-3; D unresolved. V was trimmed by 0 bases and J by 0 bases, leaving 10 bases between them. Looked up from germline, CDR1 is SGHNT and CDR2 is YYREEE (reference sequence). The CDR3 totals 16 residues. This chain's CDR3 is CASSLGGRDSGNTIYF. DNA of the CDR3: TGTGCCAGCAGCTTGGGAGGCCGAGACTCTGGAAACACCATATATTTT.

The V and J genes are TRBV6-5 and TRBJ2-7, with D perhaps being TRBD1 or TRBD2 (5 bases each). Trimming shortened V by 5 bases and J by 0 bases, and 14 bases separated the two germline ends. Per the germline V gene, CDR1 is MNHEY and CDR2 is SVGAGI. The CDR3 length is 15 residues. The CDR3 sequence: CASSRGGGNSYEQYF. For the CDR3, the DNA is TGTGCCAGCAGTCGAGGTGGGGGAAACTCCTACGAGCAGTACTTC.

In DNA form, the CDR3 reads TGTGCCTGGAGTGTTCTGGGCAATCAGCCCCAGCATTTT. Encoded protein: CAWSVLGNQPQHF. This chain connects TRBV30 to TRBJ1-5, with D uncertain. The CDR3 extends over 13 amino acids. The V and J ends lost 0 bases and 2 bases respectively, with 5 bases between them. Germline V gives CDR1 GTSNPN, CDR2 SVGIG (reference sequence).

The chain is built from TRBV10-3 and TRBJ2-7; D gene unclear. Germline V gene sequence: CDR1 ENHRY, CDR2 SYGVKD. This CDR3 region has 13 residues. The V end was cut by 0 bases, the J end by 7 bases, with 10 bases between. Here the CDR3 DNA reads TGTGCCATCAGTGAGTCGGACCTGGGGGAGCAGTACTTC. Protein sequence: CAISESDLGEQYF.

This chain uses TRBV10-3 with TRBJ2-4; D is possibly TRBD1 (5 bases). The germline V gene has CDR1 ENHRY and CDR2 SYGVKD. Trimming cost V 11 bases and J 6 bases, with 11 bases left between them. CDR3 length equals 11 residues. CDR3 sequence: CAGGDRNIQYF. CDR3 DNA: TGTGCCGGCGGCGACAGAAACATTCAGTACTTC.

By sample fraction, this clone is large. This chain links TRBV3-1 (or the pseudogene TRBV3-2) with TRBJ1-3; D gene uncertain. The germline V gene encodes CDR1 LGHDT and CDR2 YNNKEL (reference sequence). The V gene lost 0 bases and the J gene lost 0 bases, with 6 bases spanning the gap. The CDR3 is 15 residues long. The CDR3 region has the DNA TGTGCCAGCAGCCAAGACCTGCCCTCTGGAAACACCATATATTTT. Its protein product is CASSQDLPSGNTIYF.

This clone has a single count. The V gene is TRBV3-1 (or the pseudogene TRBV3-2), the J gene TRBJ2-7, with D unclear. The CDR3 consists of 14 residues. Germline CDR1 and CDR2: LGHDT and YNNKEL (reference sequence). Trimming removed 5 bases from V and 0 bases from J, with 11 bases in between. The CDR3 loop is CASSVSGGSYEQYF. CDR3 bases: TGTGCCAGCAGCGTGAGTGGCGGCTCCTACGAGCAGTACTTC.

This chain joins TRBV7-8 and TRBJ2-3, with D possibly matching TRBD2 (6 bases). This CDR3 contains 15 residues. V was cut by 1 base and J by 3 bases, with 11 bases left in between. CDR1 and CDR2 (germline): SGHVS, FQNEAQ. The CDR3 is CASSLVASETDTQYF. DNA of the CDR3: TGTGCCAGCAGCTTAGTAGCTAGCGAGACAGATACGCAGTATTTT.

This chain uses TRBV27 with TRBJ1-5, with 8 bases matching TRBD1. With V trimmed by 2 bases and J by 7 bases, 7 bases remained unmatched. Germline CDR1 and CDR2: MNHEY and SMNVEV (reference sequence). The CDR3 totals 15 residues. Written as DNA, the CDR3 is TGTGCCAGCAGTTTAGTAGGACAGGGTACACAGCCCCAGCATTTT. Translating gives CASSLVGQGTQPQHF.

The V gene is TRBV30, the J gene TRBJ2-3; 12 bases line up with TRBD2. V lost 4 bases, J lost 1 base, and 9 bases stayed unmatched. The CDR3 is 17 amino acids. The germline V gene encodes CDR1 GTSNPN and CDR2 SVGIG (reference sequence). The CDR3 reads CAWKGWTSGVGTDTQYF. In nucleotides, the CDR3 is TGTGCCTGGAAAGGGTGGACTAGCGGGGTTGGCACAGATACGCAGTATTTT.